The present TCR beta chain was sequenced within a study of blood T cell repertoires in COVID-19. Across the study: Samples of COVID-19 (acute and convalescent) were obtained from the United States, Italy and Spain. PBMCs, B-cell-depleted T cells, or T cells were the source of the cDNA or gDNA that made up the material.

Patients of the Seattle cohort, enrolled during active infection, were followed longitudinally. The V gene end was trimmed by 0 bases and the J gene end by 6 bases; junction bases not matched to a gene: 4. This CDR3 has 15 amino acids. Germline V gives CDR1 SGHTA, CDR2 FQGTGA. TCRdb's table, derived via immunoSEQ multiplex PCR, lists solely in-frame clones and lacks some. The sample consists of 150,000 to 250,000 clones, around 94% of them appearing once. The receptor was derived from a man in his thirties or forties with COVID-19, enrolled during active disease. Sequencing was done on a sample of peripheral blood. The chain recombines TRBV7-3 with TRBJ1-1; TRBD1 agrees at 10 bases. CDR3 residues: CASSLTGQGSAEAFF. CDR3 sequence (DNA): TGTGCCAGCAGCTTAACGGGACAGGGGAGCGCTGAAGCTTTCTTT.